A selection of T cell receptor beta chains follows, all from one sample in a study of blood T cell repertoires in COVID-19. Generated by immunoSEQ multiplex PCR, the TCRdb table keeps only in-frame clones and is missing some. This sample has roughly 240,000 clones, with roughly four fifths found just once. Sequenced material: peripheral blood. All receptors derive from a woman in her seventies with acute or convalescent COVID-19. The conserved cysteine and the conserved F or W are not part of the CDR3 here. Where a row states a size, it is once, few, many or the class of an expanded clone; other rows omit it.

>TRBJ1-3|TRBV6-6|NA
ASSYQGKGNTIY
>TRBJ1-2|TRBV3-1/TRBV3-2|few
ASSQGAGGGYGYT
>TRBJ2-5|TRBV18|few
ASSLVRLETQY
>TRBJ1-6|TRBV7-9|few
ASSLAGVNSPLH
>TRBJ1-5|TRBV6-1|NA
ASSEVWYRARNQPQH
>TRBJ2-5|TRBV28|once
ATEGVQETQY
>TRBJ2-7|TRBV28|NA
ASRPGQFFYEQY
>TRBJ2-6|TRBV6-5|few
ASLTVSGANVLT
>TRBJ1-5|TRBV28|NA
ASRPQGAPGQPQH
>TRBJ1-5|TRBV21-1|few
ASSKRRDTQRSNQPQH
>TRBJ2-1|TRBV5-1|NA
ASSPGQPSSYNEQF
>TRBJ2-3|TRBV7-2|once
ASSYRASGGHTDTQY
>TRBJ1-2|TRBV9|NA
ASSVEQGRNYGYT
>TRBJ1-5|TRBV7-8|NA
ASSINRGPYSNQPQH
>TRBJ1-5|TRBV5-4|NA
ASSPDRNQPQH
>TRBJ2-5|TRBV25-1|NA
ASSEMGSETQY
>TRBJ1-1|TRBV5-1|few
ASSSTVNTEAF
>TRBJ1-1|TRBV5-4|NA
ASSLLDRTRGEAF
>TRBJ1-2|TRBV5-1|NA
ASSLDGGRDGYT
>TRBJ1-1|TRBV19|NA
ASTLGGGNTEAF
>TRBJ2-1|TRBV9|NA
ASSVKPGLALSSYNEQF
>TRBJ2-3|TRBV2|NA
ASMRGEGPDTQY
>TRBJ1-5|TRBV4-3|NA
ASSRGTRGSGQPQH
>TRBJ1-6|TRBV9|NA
ASSAIGGDNSPLH
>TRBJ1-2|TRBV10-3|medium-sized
AISEYSGQGYGYT
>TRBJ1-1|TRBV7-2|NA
ASRPMEARRAF
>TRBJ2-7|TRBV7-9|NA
ASSPTGIYEQY
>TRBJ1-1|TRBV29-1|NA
SVVKHMTAMNTEAF
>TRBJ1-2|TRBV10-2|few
ASSRQMTPNYGYT
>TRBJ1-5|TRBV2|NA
ASSRDRTGQPQH
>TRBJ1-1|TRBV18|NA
ASSSRLKAATEAF
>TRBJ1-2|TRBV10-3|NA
AISQNTYGYT
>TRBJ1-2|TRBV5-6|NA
ASSFFGQPYGYT
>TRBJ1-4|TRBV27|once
ASSPYPTALNEKLF
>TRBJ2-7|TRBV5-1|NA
ASSLASGGRGAYEQY
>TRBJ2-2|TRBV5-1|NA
ASSLSGTGYPGELF
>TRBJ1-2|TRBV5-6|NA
ASSLVDRTVYGYT
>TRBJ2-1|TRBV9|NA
ASSVNGLAFLF
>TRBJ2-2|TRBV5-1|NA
ASSFDGGIPGELF
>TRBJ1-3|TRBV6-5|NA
ASSWAGTGNTIY
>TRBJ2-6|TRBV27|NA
ASSLLGRGLSGANVLT
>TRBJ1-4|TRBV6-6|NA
ASSYMREKLF
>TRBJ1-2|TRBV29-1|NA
SVTTGEYYGYT
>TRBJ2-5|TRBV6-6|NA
ASSRNSGGRQETQY